These 22 T cell receptor beta chains were sequenced from one sample in a study of blood T cell repertoires in COVID-19. Sequencing used immunoSEQ multiplex PCR; TCRdb keeps in-frame clones, though not all of them. The table shows some 200,000 clones, with roughly four fifths occurring only once. Input material: peripheral blood. Receptor source: a middle-aged woman with acute or convalescent COVID-19.

The chain is built from TRBV7-9 and TRBJ1-5; no clear D. Germline CDR1 is SEHNR and CDR2 is FQNEAQ (reference sequence). Trimming shortened V by 5 bases and J by 0 bases, and 11 bases separated the two germline ends. The CDR3 contains 15 residues. The CDR3 DNA reads TGTGCCAGCAGCGACTCATATTATAGCAATCAGCCCCAGCATTTT. It is translated as CASSDSYYSNQPQHF.

The CDR3 bases are TGTGCCACCAGTGATTTAGGGCTCCGGGACACCAAAGCCTTTTACGAGCAGTACTTC. As protein: CATSDLGLRDTKAFYEQYF. The chain combines TRBV24-1 with TRBJ2-7; maybe TRBD1 (6 bases). V lost 1 base and J 4 bases, leaving 25 bases between the germline ends. CDR3 length equals 19 residues. The germline V gene encodes CDR1 KGHDR and CDR2 SFDVKD.

The chain is built from TRBV5-8 and TRBJ2-7, with 8 bases fitting TRBD1. CDR1 and CDR2 from the germline V gene are SGHTS and YDEGEE. The CDR3 sequence is 14 residues long. V shed 2 bases and J 7 bases; nucleotides not matched to a gene: 8. CDR3 in DNA: TGTGCCAGCAGCTTTGGCAGGGGGCATGGGGAGCAGTACTTC. This translates into CASSFGRGHGEQYF.

The chain is built from TRBV5-4 and TRBJ1-1; unclear D gene. CDR3 length equals 13 residues. Germline CDR1 is SGHNT and CDR2 is YYREEE (reference sequence). The V gene lost 4 bases and the J gene lost 0 bases, with 7 bases spanning the gap. The CDR3 DNA sequence: TGTGCCAGCAGCCCCGGGATGAACACTGAAGCTTTCTTT. This gives the protein CASSPGMNTEAFF.

This chain connects TRBV28 to TRBJ1-2; TRBD1 matches 7 bases. The CDR3 totals 15 residues. Losses at the gene ends were 5 bases for V and 2 bases for J; bases not matched to a gene: 8. The germline gives CDR1 MDHEN, CDR2 SYDVKM. The CDR3 nucleotides are TGTGCCAGCAGTACCGGACAGGCTTTAAACTATGGCTACACCTTC. This sequence encodes CASSTGQALNYGYTF.

In DNA form, the CDR3 reads TGTGCCAGCAGCTTCATGCGGGGGTGGAATGAGCAGTTCTTC. It encodes CASSFMRGWNEQFF. This chain uses TRBV7-2 with TRBJ2-1, with TRBD2 identical over 7 bases. Germline CDR1 and CDR2: SGHTA and FQGNSA. The CDR3 length is 14 residues. The V and J ends lost 3 bases and 7 bases, in that order; junction bases with no gene match: 6.

V gene TRBV6-6 combines with J gene TRBJ1-4; 8 nucleotides match TRBD1. The CDR3 totals 12 residues. The ends lost 5 bases at V and 10 bases at J; junction bases unmatched: 3. CDR1 and CDR2 (germline): MNHNY, SVGAGI (reference sequence). For the CDR3, the DNA is TGTGCCAGCAGTGCAGACAGGGGAAAACTGTTTTTT. This gives the protein CASSADRGKLFF.

This clone was seen more than once but under ten times. The chain recombines TRBV7-9 with TRBJ1-4, with D perhaps TRBD1 (6 bases). V was shortened by 3 bases and J by 7 bases, with 12 bases between the two germline ends. CDR1 is SEHNR and CDR2 is FQNEAQ in the germline V gene (reference sequence). The length of the CDR3 is 14 residues. The CDR3 is CASSFQGRGEKLFF. Written as DNA, the CDR3 is TGTGCCAGCAGCTTCCAGGGGAGGGGTGAAAAACTGTTTTTT.

The rearrangement uses TRBV9 and TRBJ2-7; 7 bases map to TRBD2. The ends lost 4 bases at V and 5 bases at J; junction bases unmatched: 12. CDR1 is SGDLS and CDR2 is YYNGEE in the germline V gene. The CDR3 length is 15 residues. The CDR3 loop reads CASSPRTSSEHEQYF. CDR3 sequence (DNA): TGTGCCAGCAGCCCACGGACTAGTTCGGAGCACGAGCAGTACTTC.

The V call is TRBV27, the J call TRBJ2-3, with a weak D call TRBD2 (5 bases). The CDR3 loop spans 14 amino acids. V lost 4 bases to trimming and J lost 4 bases, with 12 bases between them. Germline V gene lookup returns CDR1 MNHEY and CDR2 SMNVEV (reference sequence). The CDR3 DNA is TGTGCCAGCAGTTCCGCGACTACTCCAGATACGCAGTATTTT. Its protein product is CASSSATTPDTQYF.

The chain couples TRBV5-4 to TRBJ2-4; 9 nucleotides align to TRBD1. Germline CDR1 SGHNT, CDR2 YYREEE (reference sequence). After removal of 0 bases from V and 11 bases from J, the junction contained 15 bases not matched to a gene. The CDR3 is 17 residues long. As DNA, the CDR3 is TGTGCCAGCAGCTTGGCCTCACGACAGGGGGTTGGCCCCTTTCAGTACTTC. This codes for CASSLASRQGVGPFQYF.

This clone was picked up a small number of times. The J gene is TRBJ2-5, the V gene TRBV28; D perhaps matches TRBD1 (6 bases). There are 15 residues in the CDR3. Looked up from germline, CDR1 is MDHEN and CDR2 is SYDVKM. V dropped 5 bases and J dropped 1 base, with 14 bases sitting between them. CDR3 in amino acids: CASSTNRDLQETQYF. The CDR3 DNA follows: TGTGCCAGCAGTACAAACAGGGACCTCCAAGAGACCCAGTACTTC.

V and J are TRBV11-2 and TRBJ2-1, with D maybe TRBD1 (8 bases). Germline values: CDR1 SGHAT, CDR2 FQNNGV. Trimming cost V 5 bases and J 2 bases, with 13 bases left between them. The CDR3 runs 15 residues. CDR3 region: CASSQGAGAYNEQFF. As DNA, the CDR3 is TGTGCCAGCAGCCAGGGGGCGGGGGCCTACAATGAGCAGTTCTTC.

This sequence joins TRBV7-3 and TRBJ1-1; D gene uncertain. The CDR3 is made up of 14 amino acids. The germline gives CDR1 SGHTA, CDR2 FQGTGA. Trimming cost V 4 bases and J 11 bases, with 20 bases left between them. The CDR3 spells CASSSASAGGEAFF. CDR3 nucleotides: TGTGCCAGCAGCTCAGCATCTGCAGGAGGTGAGGCTTTCTTT. The full variable domain, in which reference TRBV7-3 and TRBJ1-1 provide the parts outside the CDR3, is GAGVSQTPSNKVTEKGKYVELRCDPISGHTALYWYRQSLGQGPEFLIYFQGTGAADDSGLPNDRFFAVRPEGSVSTLKIQRTERGDSAVYLCASSSASAGGEAFFGQGTRLTVV.

The chain recombines TRBV25-1 with TRBJ2-1; 8 nucleotides line up with TRBD2. With 1 base clipped from V and 4 bases from J, the junction kept 9 bases outside the gene matches. Germline CDR1 and CDR2: MGHDK and SYGVNS. This CDR3 has 17 amino acids. The CDR3 coding sequence is TGTGCCAGCAGTGAATTTCTCATCGGGAGGGGTTACAATGAGCAGTTCTTC. Translation gives CASSEFLIGRGYNEQFF.

This chain connects TRBV28 to TRBJ2-3; 10 bases line up with TRBD2. Germline V gives CDR1 MDHEN, CDR2 SYDVKM. This CDR3 spans 14 amino acids. Trimming took 5 bases from V and 4 from J; bases not matched to a gene: 3. CDR3 in DNA: TGTGCCAGCAGTAGTAGCGGGAGGCCAGATACGCAGTATTTT. Translation gives CASSSSGRPDTQYF. Looking up the rest from reference TRBV28 and TRBJ2-3 gives the full variable domain: DVKVTQSSRYLVKRTGEKVFLECVQDMDHENMFWYRQDPGLGLRLIYFSYDVKMKEKGDIPEGYSVSREKKERFSLILESASTNQTSMYLCASSSSGRPDTQYFGPGTRLTVL.

The rearrangement uses TRBV30 and TRBJ2-1; a weak D match, TRBD2 (5 bases). This CDR3 has 13 amino acids. Germline CDR1 GTSNPN, CDR2 SVGIG (reference sequence). The V gene lost 2 bases and the J gene lost 7 bases, with 12 bases spanning the gap. DNA for the CDR3: TGTGCCTGGAGTACCACTAGTAGGAATGAGCAGTTCTTC. Translating it yields CAWSTTSRNEQFF.

This sequence joins TRBV7-2 and TRBJ1-2; D not certain. The CDR3 sequence is 15 residues long. V lost 0 bases and J lost 4, with 12 bases in between. CDR1 is SGHTA, CDR2 FQGNSA, per germline. The CDR3 sequence is CASSLAGSGSYGYTF. CDR3 DNA: TGTGCCAGCAGCTTAGCGGGGTCGGGGAGCTATGGCTACACCTTC.

This clone came up once. V is TRBV28 and J is TRBJ2-7; 7 positions match TRBD1. This CDR3 region has 16 residues. Germline assignment: CDR1 MDHEN and CDR2 SYDVKM. J was trimmed by 4 bases and V by 3 bases; bases with no gene match: 12. The CDR3, as DNA: TGTGCCAGCAGTTTCCTATTCGACAGGGATTATTACGAGCAGTACTTC. This translates into CASSFLFDRDYYEQYF.

The V and J genes are TRBV5-1 and TRBJ1-2; D possibly corresponds to TRBD1 (6 bases). The germline V gene has CDR1 SGHRS and CDR2 YFSETQ. The CDR3 totals 14 residues. Trimming stripped 3 bases from V and 0 bases from J, with 9 bases between. CDR3 sequence: CASSSEGANYGYTF. CDR3 sequence (DNA): TGCGCCAGCAGCTCCGAGGGGGCTAACTATGGCTACACCTTC.

The rearrangement joins TRBV19 to TRBJ1-1, with D unclear. Germline values: CDR1 LNHDA, CDR2 SQIVND (reference sequence). The CDR3 length is 16 residues. The V gene lost 3 bases and the J gene lost 4 bases, with 18 bases spanning the gap. CDR3 region: CASSIAVGRASTEAFF. In DNA, the CDR3 is TGTGCCAGTAGTATCGCAGTGGGGAGAGCGAGCACTGAAGCTTTCTTT.

The chain has TRBV6-5 and TRBJ1-5; 9 nucleotides match TRBD1. Germline CDR1 MNHEY, CDR2 SVGAGI. The length of the CDR3 is 15 residues. The trim removed 0 bases at V and 7 bases at J, leaving 4 bases unmatched. CDR3 in DNA: TGTGCCAGCAGTTACTCAGGGACAGGGCGCCAGCCCCAGCATTTT. Encoded protein: CASSYSGTGRQPQHF.